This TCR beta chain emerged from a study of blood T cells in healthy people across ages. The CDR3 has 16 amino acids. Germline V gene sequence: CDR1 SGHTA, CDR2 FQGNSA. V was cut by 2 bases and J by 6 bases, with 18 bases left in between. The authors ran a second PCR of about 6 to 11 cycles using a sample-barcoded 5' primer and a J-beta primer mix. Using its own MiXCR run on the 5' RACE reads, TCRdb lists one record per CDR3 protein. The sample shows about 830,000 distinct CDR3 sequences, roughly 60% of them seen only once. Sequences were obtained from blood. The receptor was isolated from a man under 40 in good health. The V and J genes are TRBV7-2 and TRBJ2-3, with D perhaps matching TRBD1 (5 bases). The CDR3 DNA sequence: TGTGCCAGCAGCTTAATGGCAGGGCTCCCCCAGGATACGCAGTATTTT. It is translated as CASSLMAGLPQDTQYF.